The 10 T cell receptor beta chains below were found in one sample sequenced in a study of cytomegalovirus exposure and HLA in healthy donors. Primers for the PCR totalled 60 Vbeta and 13 Jbeta. Clones were sequenced by immunoSEQ multiplex PCR, and TCRdb holds only the in-frame ones, with some missing. The data contain about 130,000 clones, roughly 81% of them seen just once; the ten biggest clones take up 0.95% to 1.4%. Sequences were obtained from PBMCs. The receptors were sampled from a woman in her twenties or thirties in good health and CMV-seronegative.

The gene calls are TRBV6-1 and TRBJ2-7, with TRBD1 matching over 9 bases. V dropped 7 bases and J dropped 2; count of bases not matched to a gene: 9. Germline CDR1 reads MNHNS; CDR2 reads SASEGT. The CDR3 is 15 amino acids. The CDR3 loop is CASTSMTGGAYEQYF. CDR3 nucleotide sequence: TGTGCCAGCACCTCCATGACAGGGGGGGCCTACGAGCAGTACTTC.

In this sample, this clone turned up a few times. J is TRBJ1-2 and V is TRBV2, with D maybe TRBD1 (6 bases). Germline assignment: CDR1 SNHLY and CDR2 FYNNEI. This CDR3 is 13 amino acids long. Trimming removed 6 bases at V and 6 bases at J, with 14 bases between. The CDR3 DNA sequence: TGTGCCAGCAGGATAGGGGGGGGGAATGGCTACACCTTC. Translation gives CASRIGGGNGYTF.

The genes are TRBV7-3 and TRBJ2-2; 7 bases agree with TRBD2. This CDR3 region has 16 residues. V was clipped by 1 base and J by 7 bases; unmatched bases: 9. In germline, CDR1 is SGHTA, CDR2 FQGTGA. CDR3 sequence reads: CASSLIPAGIGGELFF. CDR3 coding DNA: TGTGCCAGCAGCTTAATTCCAGCGGGGATAGGCGGGGAGCTGTTTTTT. Full variable domain (remainder filled in from reference TRBV7-3 and TRBJ2-2): GAGVSQTPSNKVTEKGKYVELRCDPISGHTALYWYRQSLGQGPEFLIYFQGTGAADDSGLPNDRFFAVRPEGSVSTLKIQRTERGDSAVYLCASSLIPAGIGGELFFGEGSRLTVL.

The rearrangement links TRBV5-8 to TRBJ2-2; 8 nucleotides align to TRBD1. CDR1 and CDR2 (germline): SGHTS, YDEGEE. V gave up 1 base and J gave up 6 bases; unmatched junction bases: 8. The CDR3 sequence is 16 residues long. The chain's CDR3 is CASSLSPGGRAGELFF. In DNA, the CDR3 is TGTGCCAGCAGCTTGTCCCCAGGGGGCAGGGCCGGGGAGCTGTTTTTT.

The chain links TRBV5-1 to TRBJ2-2; D perhaps matches TRBD2 (6 bases). Trimming shortened V by 4 bases and J by 2 bases, and 18 bases separated the two germline ends. Germline V gene data show CDR1 as SGHRS and CDR2 as YFSETQ. The CDR3 spans 17 residues. In DNA form, the CDR3 reads TGCGCCAGCAGCCGCCGGGGGATAGCGCGAAACACCGGGGAGCTGTTTTTT. It yields the protein CASSRRGIARNTGELFF.

This clone was seen a handful of times. V is TRBV9 and J is TRBJ2-3; 8 bases match TRBD1. The J segment lost 2 bases and the V segment lost 3 bases, leaving 5 bases of the junction unmatched. The CDR3 length is 15 residues. The germline V gene has CDR1 SGDLS and CDR2 YYNGEE. The CDR3 coding sequence is TGTGCCAGCAGCGCCGGACAGGGATACACAGATACGCAGTATTTT. This translates into CASSAGQGYTDTQYF.

This CDR3 reads CASSKSMETQYF. CDR3 coding DNA: TGCGCCAGCAGCAAGAGTATGGAGACCCAGTACTTC. The rearrangement joins TRBV10-1 to TRBJ2-5; D is uncertain. The CDR3 runs to 12 residues. With 6 bases removed from V and 5 bases from J, the gap between germline ends came to 10 bases. Germline V gene lookup returns CDR1 WNHNN and CDR2 SYGVQD (reference sequence).

The rearrangement joins TRBV10-3 to TRBJ2-2; D possibly corresponds to TRBD1 (5 bases). The V gene lost 7 bases and the J gene lost 7 bases, with 13 bases spanning the gap. Germline CDR1 and CDR2: ENHRY and SYGVKD. The CDR3 has 13 residues. The CDR3 bases are TGTGCCATCACCGACAGCCACAACGGGGAGCTGTTTTTT. Encoded protein: CAITDSHNGELFF.

Of note for this clone: Other DNA sequences in the sample encode the same CDR3. The chain combines TRBV5-1 with TRBJ1-4; D not resolved. The CDR3 runs 16 residues. Germline V lookup: CDR1 SGHRS, CDR2 YFSETQ. V lost 0 bases, J lost 8 bases, and 17 bases lay in between. Here the CDR3 reads CASSLAGGPLREKLFF. CDR3 nucleotide sequence: TGCGCCAGCAGCTTGGCTGGCGGGCCCCTCAGGGAAAAACTGTTTTTT.

The J gene is TRBJ1-1, the V gene TRBV5-1; tentatively, D is TRBD1 (6 bases). The CDR3 is 15 amino acids. V was clipped by 4 bases and J by 3 bases, with 16 bases between them. CDR1 is SGHRS, CDR2 YFSETQ, per germline. CDR3 sequence (DNA): TGCGCCAGCAGCGGGGTGTTGGGGGCTTACACTGAAGCTTTCTTT. It codes for CASSGVLGAYTEAFF. The full variable domain, completed using reference TRBV5-1 and TRBJ1-1, is KAGVTQTPRYLIKTRGQQVTLSCSPISGHRSVSWYQQTPGQGLQFLFEYFSETQRNKGNFPGRFSGRQFSNSRSEMNVSTLELGDSALYLCASSGVLGAYTEAFFGQGTRLTVV.